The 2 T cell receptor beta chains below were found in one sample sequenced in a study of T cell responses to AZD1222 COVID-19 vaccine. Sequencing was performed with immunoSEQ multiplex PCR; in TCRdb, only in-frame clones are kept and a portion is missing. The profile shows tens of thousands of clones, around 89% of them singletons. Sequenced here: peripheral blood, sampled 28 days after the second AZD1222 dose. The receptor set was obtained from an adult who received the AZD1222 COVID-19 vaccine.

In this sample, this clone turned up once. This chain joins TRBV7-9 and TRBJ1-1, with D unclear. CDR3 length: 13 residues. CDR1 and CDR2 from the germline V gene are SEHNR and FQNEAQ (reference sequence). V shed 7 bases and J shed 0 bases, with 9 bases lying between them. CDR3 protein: CASNDGLNTEAFF. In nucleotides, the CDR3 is TGTGCCAGCAACGACGGGTTGAACACTGAAGCTTTCTTT.

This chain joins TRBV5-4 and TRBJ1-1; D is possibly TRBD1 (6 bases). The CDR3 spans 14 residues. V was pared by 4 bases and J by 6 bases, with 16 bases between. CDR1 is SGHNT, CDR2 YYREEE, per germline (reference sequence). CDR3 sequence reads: CASSEKNRDPEAFF. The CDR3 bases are TGTGCCAGCAGCGAGAAGAACAGGGATCCTGAAGCTTTCTTT.